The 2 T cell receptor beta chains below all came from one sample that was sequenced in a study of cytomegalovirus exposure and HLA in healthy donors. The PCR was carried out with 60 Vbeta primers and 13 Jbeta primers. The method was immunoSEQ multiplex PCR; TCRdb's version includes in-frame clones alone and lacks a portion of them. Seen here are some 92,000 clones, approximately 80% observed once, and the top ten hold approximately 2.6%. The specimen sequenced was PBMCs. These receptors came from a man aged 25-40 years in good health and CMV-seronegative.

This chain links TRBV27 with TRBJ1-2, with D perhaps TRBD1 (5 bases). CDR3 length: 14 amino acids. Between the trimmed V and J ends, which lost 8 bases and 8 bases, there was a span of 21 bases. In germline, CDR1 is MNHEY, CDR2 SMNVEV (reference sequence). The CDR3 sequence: CASGKIGVLEGYTF. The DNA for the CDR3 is TGTGCCAGCGGCAAGATAGGGGTTCTGGAGGGCTACACCTTC.

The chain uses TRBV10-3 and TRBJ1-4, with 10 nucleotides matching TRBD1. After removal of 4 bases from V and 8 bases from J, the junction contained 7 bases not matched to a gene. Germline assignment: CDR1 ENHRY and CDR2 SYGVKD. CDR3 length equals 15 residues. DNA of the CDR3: TGTGCCATCAGTGCCGGGACAGGGGAGGAGGAAAAACTGTTTTTT. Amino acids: CAISAGTGEEEKLFF.